This is a list of T cell receptor beta chains from one sample in a study of human T cells and chemical hapten exposure. TCRdb called the RACE reads again in MiXCR, with one record for every CDR3 protein. The sample carries about 110,000 distinct CDR3 sequences, roughly a tenth recorded once. Sequences were derived from whole blood, sampled in connection with sensitization to the hapten diphenylcyclopropenone (DPC). Receptor source: a woman aged 40 to 50 with alopecia areata. Some clones in this sample may be carry-over from other donors' samples. Both conserved end residues are part of each CDR3. The order of the fields is CDR3 DNA, CDR3 protein, CDR3 length, V gene, J gene, clone size, D gene. A D gene is named only where the DNA matches it firmly. Expanded clones are given a class, and other clones once, few, many or no size at all.

DNA: TGTGCCAGCAGCTCCTTGGATACGCAGTATTTT
CDR3: CASSSLDTQYF
length: 11
V: TRBV9
J: TRBJ2-3
size: .
D: .

DNA: TGTGCCAGCAGCTTCACCGGACAGGGAGGGGGCACTGAAGCTTTCTTT
CDR3: CASSFTGQGGGTEAFF
length: 16
V: TRBV7-3
J: TRBJ1-1
size: many
D: TRBD1

DNA: TGCAGCGTTGAAGATTACCTAAAGGAGGGCACTGCTAACTATGGCTACACCTTC
CDR3: CSVEDYLKEGTANYGYTF
length: 18
V: TRBV29-1
J: TRBJ1-2
size: few
D: .

DNA: TGTGCCAGCTCAGGGAACTATAATTCACCCCTCCACTTT
CDR3: CASSGNYNSPLHF
length: 13
V: TRBV6-2/TRBV6-3
J: TRBJ1-6
size: .
D: .

DNA: TGTGCCAGCAGCCCCGGATTGGCTAGCGGGGGTCGTGGCATTCAGTACTTC
CDR3: CASSPGLASGGRGIQYF
length: 17
V: TRBV7-2
J: TRBJ2-4
size: many
D: TRBD2

DNA: TGCGCCAGCAGCTTGGTCTCGTTGCACGTTGAGCAGTTCTTC
CDR3: CASSLVSLHVEQFF
length: 14
V: TRBV5-1
J: TRBJ2-1
size: .
D: .

DNA: TGCGCCAGCAGCCAAGTGGGAGAGGCCCAGCATTTT
CDR3: CASSQVGEAQHF
length: 12
V: TRBV4-1
J: TRBJ1-5
size: .
D: .

DNA: TGCAGTGCTAGAAATGGAGTTAAGGGCCGTAATTCACCCCTCCACTTT
CDR3: CSARNGVKGRNSPLHF
length: 16
V: TRBV20-1
J: TRBJ1-6
size: many
D: .

DNA: TGTGCCAGCAGTTTCCGGACTTCCTACGAGCAGTACTTC
CDR3: CASSFRTSYEQYF
length: 13
V: TRBV27
J: TRBJ2-7
size: .
D: .

DNA: TGTGCCATCTGCCTACGGGACAGGTGTGAGCAGTACTTC
CDR3: CAICLRDRCEQYF
length: 13
V: TRBV10-3
J: TRBJ2-7
size: .
D: TRBD1

DNA: TGCGCCAGCAGCCAAGAGGGGACAGGTGCCGAGACCCAGTACTTC
CDR3: CASSQEGTGAETQYF
length: 15
V: TRBV4-1
J: TRBJ2-5
size: .
D: TRBD1

DNA: TGTGCCAGCAGCCGAGGGCCGGGACCAGAGACCCAGTACTTC
CDR3: CASSRGPGPETQYF
length: 14
V: TRBV11-2
J: TRBJ2-5
size: .
D: .

DNA: TGTGCCAGCAGCGTAGACGGCCGGGGGGATACGCAGTATTTT
CDR3: CASSVDGRGDTQYF
length: 14
V: TRBV9
J: TRBJ2-3
size: many
D: .

DNA: TGCGCCAGCAGCTTAGGGGGATACAATGAAAAACTGATTTTT
CDR3: CASSLGGYNEKLIF
length: 14
V: TRBV5-1
J: TRBJ1-4
size: .
D: .

DNA: TGTGCCAGCAGCTTAGGGTACGTTACGGGTCGCAATGAGCAGTTCTTC
CDR3: CASSLGYVTGRNEQFF
length: 16
V: TRBV11-2
J: TRBJ2-1
size: many
D: .

DNA: TGCGCCAGCAGCCTGCGGACAGGGCTGGAGGAGCTGTTTTTT
CDR3: CASSLRTGLEELFF
length: 14
V: TRBV5-1
J: TRBJ2-2
size: .
D: TRBD1

DNA: TGTGCCAGCGCGACTCCTCCCCCCTACGAGCAGTACTTC
CDR3: CASATPPPYEQYF
length: 13
V: TRBV28
J: TRBJ2-7
size: many
D: .

DNA: TGCGCCAGCAGCCAAGAGGGCGACAGGGAAGATACGCAGTATTTT
CDR3: CASSQEGDREDTQYF
length: 15
V: TRBV4-3
J: TRBJ2-3
size: few
D: TRBD1

DNA: TGTGCCAGCAGCCCTCAGGGCAATCAGCCCCAGCATTTT
CDR3: CASSPQGNQPQHF
length: 13
V: TRBV7-2
J: TRBJ1-5
size: many
D: .

DNA: TGTGCCAGCTCACCACCGTCCCGAGATACGCAGTATTTT
CDR3: CASSPPSRDTQYF
length: 13
V: TRBV18
J: TRBJ2-3
size: few
D: .

DNA: TGCGCCAGCAGCCAAGTAAACACTGAAGCTTTCTTT
CDR3: CASSQVNTEAFF
length: 12
V: TRBV4-1
J: TRBJ1-1
size: .
D: .

DNA: TGCAGTGCCCAAGGACAGGCTGGCTCCTATAATTCACCCCTCCACTTT
CDR3: CSAQGQAGSYNSPLHF
length: 16
V: TRBV20-1
J: TRBJ1-6
size: .
D: TRBD1

DNA: TGCGCCAGCAGCCATCTCCTTGGCGGGGGGGCTAACATTCAGTACTTC
CDR3: CASSHLLGGGANIQYF
length: 16
V: TRBV4-3
J: TRBJ2-4
size: .
D: TRBD2

DNA: TGCAGTGCTAGAGCCATTAAGAGGGGAAATCAGCCCCAGCATTTT
CDR3: CSARAIKRGNQPQHF
length: 15
V: TRBV20-1
J: TRBJ1-5
size: .
D: .

DNA: TGTGCCAGCTCACCAACAGGGGATCAGCCCCAGCATTTT
CDR3: CASSPTGDQPQHF
length: 13
V: TRBV18
J: TRBJ1-5
size: many
D: TRBD1

DNA: TGTGCCAGCAGAAGACAGGGTCCCTACACAGATACGCAGTATTTT
CDR3: CASRRQGPYTDTQYF
length: 15
V: TRBV6-2/TRBV6-3
J: TRBJ2-3
size: .
D: TRBD1

DNA: TGTGCCAGCAGCCAGGAGCGGGGGGCCCGAGCCAAAAACATTCAGTACTTC
CDR3: CASSQERGARAKNIQYF
length: 17
V: TRBV4-2
J: TRBJ2-4
size: .
D: TRBD2

DNA: TGCGCCAGCAGCCCAGCGGGGACAGGGGGTCGCGAGCAGTTCTTC
CDR3: CASSPAGTGGREQFF
length: 15
V: TRBV4-3
J: TRBJ2-1
size: many
D: TRBD1

DNA: TGTGCCAGCAGCGTTCGGGTGGCCAGCTCCTACAATGAGCAGTTCTTC
CDR3: CASSVRVASSYNEQFF
length: 16
V: TRBV9
J: TRBJ2-1
size: .
D: .

DNA: TGCGCCAGCAGCTTGGATGAGGGGGCAATTGGCTACACCTTC
CDR3: CASSLDEGAIGYTF
length: 14
V: TRBV5-1
J: TRBJ1-2
size: few
D: TRBD1

DNA: TGTGCCAGCACTCACATCGACAGGGACACTGAAGCTTTCTTT
CDR3: CASTHIDRDTEAFF
length: 14
V: TRBV19
J: TRBJ1-1
size: many
D: TRBD1

DNA: TGTGCCAGCAGTCGCTCCACGACGGGGTATAATTCACCCCTCCACTTT
CDR3: CASSRSTTGYNSPLHF
length: 16
V: TRBV7-6
J: TRBJ1-6
size: few
D: .

DNA: TGTGCCAGCAGTTTAGGGGGACAGGGGCCCGCGTACTTC
CDR3: CASSLGGQGPAYF
length: 13
V: TRBV28
J: TRBJ2-7
size: many
D: TRBD1

DNA: TGCAGCGTTGGAGGGATCGAGCAGTACTTC
CDR3: CSVGGIEQYF
length: 10
V: TRBV29-1
J: TRBJ2-7
size: many
D: .

DNA: TGTGCCAGCAGCCCCGGACTAGCGGGGTCCAATGAGCAGTTCTTC
CDR3: CASSPGLAGSNEQFF
length: 15
V: TRBV7-6
J: TRBJ2-1
size: .
D: TRBD2

DNA: TGTGCCAGTAGCTGGGGGGCCTCCTACGAGCAGTACTTC
CDR3: CASSWGASYEQYF
length: 13
V: TRBV19
J: TRBJ2-7
size: .
D: .

DNA: TGCAGCGTGTCAGGGTCTGGCACTGAAGCTTTCTTT
CDR3: CSVSGSGTEAFF
length: 12
V: TRBV29-1
J: TRBJ1-1
size: .
D: .

DNA: TGCAGTGCTAGTCATCCAGGGGGTGTTTCGAATACGCAGTATTTT
CDR3: CSASHPGGVSNTQYF
length: 15
V: TRBV20-1
J: TRBJ2-3
size: .
D: TRBD1

DNA: TGTGCCAGCAGCCCCAGGGGGCAGGTATCTACTGGAAACACCATATATTTT
CDR3: CASSPRGQVSTGNTIYF
length: 17
V: TRBV7-2
J: TRBJ1-3
size: many
D: TRBD1

DNA: TGCAGTGCTAGTTCACTTAACTATGGCTACACCTTC
CDR3: CSASSLNYGYTF
length: 12
V: TRBV20-1
J: TRBJ1-2
size: few
D: .

DNA: TGTGCCAGTGGAGACAGTAGCAATCAGCCCCAGCATTTT
CDR3: CASGDSSNQPQHF
length: 13
V: TRBV19
J: TRBJ1-5
size: many
D: .

DNA: TGTGCCAGCAGCCAAGATCGAGCGGGGGGGCCTCTCTTC
CDR3: CASSQDRAGGPLF
length: 13
V: TRBV14
J: TRBJ2-1
size: many
D: TRBD2

DNA: TGTGCCAGCAGTTCCGGGACAGATTATGGCTACACCTTC
CDR3: CASSSGTDYGYTF
length: 13
V: TRBV12-3/TRBV12-4
J: TRBJ1-2
size: many
D: TRBD1

DNA: TGCGCCAGCAGCGCGGGACGGCTGAACACTGAAGCTTTCTTT
CDR3: CASSAGRLNTEAFF
length: 14
V: TRBV5-1
J: TRBJ1-1
size: .
D: .

DNA: TGCGCCAGCAGCCAAGATAACGGAGGGTACTATGGCTACACCTTC
CDR3: CASSQDNGGYYGYTF
length: 15
V: TRBV4-3
J: TRBJ1-2
size: .
D: .

DNA: TGCGCCAGCAGCCAACCGACTAGCGGGATTGTAGATACGCAGTATTTT
CDR3: CASSQPTSGIVDTQYF
length: 16
V: TRBV4-1
J: TRBJ2-3
size: many
D: TRBD2